This T cell receptor (beta chain) comes out of a study of T cell responses to AZD1222 COVID-19 vaccine. Overall study: Second-dose timings of about 4 or about 12 weeks were pooled. Study conclusions and caveats: Reportedly, nearly half of unique spike TCRs recognized epitopes outside B.1.351/B.1.1.7 mutations.

With regard to this clone: Its antigen is not known.

The repertoire was sequenced with immunoSEQ multiplex PCR; TCRdb's copy has only in-frame clones and lacks some. The sample has 95,000 to 100,000 clones, 80% to 90% seen once; the top ten hold around 1.6%. Germline V gene sequence: CDR1 SNHLY, CDR2 FYNNEI. Germline trimming cut 3 bases from V and 3 bases from J; bases unmatched to any gene: 2. CDR3 size: 14 residues. Sequencing used peripheral blood, obtained on day 0 of AZD1222 vaccination. The chain combines TRBV2 with TRBJ2-4; 7 bases are a match to TRBD2. The receptor was derived from an adult in good health. Here the CDR3 DNA reads TGTGCCAGCAGTGAGGGAGGGGTCAAAAACATTCAGTACTTC. Translated: CASSEGGVKNIQYF.